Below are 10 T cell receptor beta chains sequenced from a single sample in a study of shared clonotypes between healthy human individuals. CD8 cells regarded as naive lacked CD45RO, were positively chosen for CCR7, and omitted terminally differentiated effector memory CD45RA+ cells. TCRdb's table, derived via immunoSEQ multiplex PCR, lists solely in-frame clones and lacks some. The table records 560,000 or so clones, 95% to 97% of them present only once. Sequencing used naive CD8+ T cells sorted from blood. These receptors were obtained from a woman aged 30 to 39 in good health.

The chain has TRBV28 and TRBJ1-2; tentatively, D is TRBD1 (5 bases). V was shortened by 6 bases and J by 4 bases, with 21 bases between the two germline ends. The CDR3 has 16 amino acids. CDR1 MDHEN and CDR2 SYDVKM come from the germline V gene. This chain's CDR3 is CASSPTWRGYSYGYTF. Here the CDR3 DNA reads TGTGCCAGCAGCCCAACTTGGCGGGGCTACAGCTATGGCTACACCTTC.

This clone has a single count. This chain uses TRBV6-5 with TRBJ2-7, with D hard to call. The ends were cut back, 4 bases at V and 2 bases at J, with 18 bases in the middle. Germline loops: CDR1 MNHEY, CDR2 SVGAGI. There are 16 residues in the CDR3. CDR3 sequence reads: CASSSFVFGATYEQYF. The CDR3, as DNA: TGTGCCAGCAGTTCCTTCGTCTTTGGCGCTACCTACGAGCAGTACTTC.

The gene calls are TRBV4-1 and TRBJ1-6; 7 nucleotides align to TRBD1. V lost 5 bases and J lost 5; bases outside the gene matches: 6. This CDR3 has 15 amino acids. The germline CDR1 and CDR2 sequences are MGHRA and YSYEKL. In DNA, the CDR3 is TGCGCCAGCAGCTCTCGGGACAGAAATAATTCACCCCTCCACTTT. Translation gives CASSSRDRNNSPLHF.

The CDR3 loop reads CASSLTTSGIGNEQFF. The DNA for the CDR3 is TGTGCCAGCAGTCTAACTACTAGCGGGATAGGTAATGAGCAGTTCTTC. V is TRBV28 and J is TRBJ2-1, with 10 bases fitting TRBD2. Per the germline V gene, CDR1 is MDHEN and CDR2 is SYDVKM. This CDR3 comprises 16 residues. J was trimmed by 7 bases and V by 5 bases; bases with no gene match: 11. Looking up the rest from reference TRBV28 and TRBJ2-1 gives the full variable domain: DVKVTQSSRYLVKRTGEKVFLECVQDMDHENMFWYRQDPGLGLRLIYFSYDVKMKEKGDIPEGYSVSREKKERFSLILESASTNQTSMYLCASSLTTSGIGNEQFFGPGTRLTVL.

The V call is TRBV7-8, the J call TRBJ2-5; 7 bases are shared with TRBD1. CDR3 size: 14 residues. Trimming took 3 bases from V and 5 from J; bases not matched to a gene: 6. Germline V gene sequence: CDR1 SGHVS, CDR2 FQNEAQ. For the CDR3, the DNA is TGTGCCAGCAGCTTTGGGCCAGGGGGTGAGACCCAGTACTTC. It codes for CASSFGPGGETQYF.

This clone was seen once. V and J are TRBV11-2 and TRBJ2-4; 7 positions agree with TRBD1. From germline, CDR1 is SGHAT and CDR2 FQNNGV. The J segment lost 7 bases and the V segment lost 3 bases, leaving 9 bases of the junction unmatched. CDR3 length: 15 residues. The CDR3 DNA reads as TGTGCCAGCAGCTTGGGAATCGGACAGGCGAACATTCAGTACTTC. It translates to CASSLGIGQANIQYF.

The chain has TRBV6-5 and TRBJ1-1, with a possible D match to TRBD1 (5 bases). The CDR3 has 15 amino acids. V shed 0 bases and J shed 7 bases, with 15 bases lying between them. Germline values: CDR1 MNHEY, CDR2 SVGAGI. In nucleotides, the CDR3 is TGTGCCAGCAGTTACTCGGCAGGGAGCTTCCTTGAAGCTTTCTTT. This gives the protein CASSYSAGSFLEAFF.

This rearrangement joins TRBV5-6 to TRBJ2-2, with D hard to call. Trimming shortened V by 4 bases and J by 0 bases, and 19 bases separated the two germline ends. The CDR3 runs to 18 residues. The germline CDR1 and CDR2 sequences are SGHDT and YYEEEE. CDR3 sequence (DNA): TGTGCCAGCAGCCGCGACGGAAGCTTCTACGCGAACACCGGGGAGCTGTTTTTT. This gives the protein CASSRDGSFYANTGELFF.

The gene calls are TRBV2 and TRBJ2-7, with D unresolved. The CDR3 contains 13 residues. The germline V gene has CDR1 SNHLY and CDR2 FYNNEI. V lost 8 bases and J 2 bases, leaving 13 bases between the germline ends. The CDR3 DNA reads TGTGCCAGCGACGATCCGATCACCTACGAGCAGTACTTC. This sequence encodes CASDDPITYEQYF. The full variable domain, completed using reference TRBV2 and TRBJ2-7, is EPEVTQTPSHQVTQMGQEVILRCVPISNHLYFYWYRQILGQKVEFLVSFYNNEISEKSEIFDDQFSVERPDGSNFTLKIRSTKLEDSAMYFCASDDPITYEQYFGPGTRLTVT.

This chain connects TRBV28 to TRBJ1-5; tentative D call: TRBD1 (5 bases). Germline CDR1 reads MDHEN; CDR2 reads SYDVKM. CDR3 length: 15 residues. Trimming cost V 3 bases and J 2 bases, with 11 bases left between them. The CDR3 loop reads CASSLGLEGNQPQHF. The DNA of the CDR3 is TGTGCCAGCAGTTTGGGACTTGAGGGCAATCAGCCCCAGCATTTT. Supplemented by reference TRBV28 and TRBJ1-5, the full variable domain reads DVKVTQSSRYLVKRTGEKVFLECVQDMDHENMFWYRQDPGLGLRLIYFSYDVKMKEKGDIPEGYSVSREKKERFSLILESASTNQTSMYLCASSLGLEGNQPQHFGDGTRLSIL.